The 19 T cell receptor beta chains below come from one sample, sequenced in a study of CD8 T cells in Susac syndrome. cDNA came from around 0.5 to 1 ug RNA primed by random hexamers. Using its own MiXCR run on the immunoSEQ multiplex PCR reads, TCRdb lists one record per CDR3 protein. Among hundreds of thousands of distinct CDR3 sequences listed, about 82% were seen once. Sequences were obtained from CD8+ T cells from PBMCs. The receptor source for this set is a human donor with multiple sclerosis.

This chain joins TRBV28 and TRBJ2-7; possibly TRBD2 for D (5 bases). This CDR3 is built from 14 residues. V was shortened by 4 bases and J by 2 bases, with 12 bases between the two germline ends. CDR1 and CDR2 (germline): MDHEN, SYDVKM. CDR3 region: CASSSRGLTYEQYF. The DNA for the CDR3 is TGTGCCAGCAGTTCCCGCGGGCTTACCTACGAGCAGTACTTC.

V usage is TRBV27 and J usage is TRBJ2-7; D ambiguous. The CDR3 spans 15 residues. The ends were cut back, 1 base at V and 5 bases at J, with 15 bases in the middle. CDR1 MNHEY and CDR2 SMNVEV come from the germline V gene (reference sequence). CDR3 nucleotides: TGTGCCAGCAGTTTATATGTAGGGAACTCTAACGAGCAGTACTTC. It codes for CASSLYVGNSNEQYF.

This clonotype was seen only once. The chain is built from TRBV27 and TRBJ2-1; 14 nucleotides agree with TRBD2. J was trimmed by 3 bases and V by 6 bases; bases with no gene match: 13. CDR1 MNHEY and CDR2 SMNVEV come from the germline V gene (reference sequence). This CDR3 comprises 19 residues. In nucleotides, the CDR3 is TGTGCCAGCAGCCCTATTCCCGGGACTAGCGGGAGCCTCTACAATGAGCAGTTCTTC. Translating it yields CASSPIPGTSGSLYNEQFF.

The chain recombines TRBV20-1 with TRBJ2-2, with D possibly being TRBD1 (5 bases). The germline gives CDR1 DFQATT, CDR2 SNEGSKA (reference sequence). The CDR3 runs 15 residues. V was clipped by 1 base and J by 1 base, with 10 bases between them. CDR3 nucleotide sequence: TGCAGTGCTAGAGGGAGACAGATGAACACCGGGGAGCTGTTTTTT. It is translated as CSARGRQMNTGELFF.

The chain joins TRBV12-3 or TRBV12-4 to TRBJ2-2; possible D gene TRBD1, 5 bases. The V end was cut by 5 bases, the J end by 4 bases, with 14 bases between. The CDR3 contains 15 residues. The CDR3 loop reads CASSPTGFLTGELFF. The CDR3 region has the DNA TGTGCCAGCAGTCCAACAGGATTCCTCACCGGGGAGCTGTTTTTT.

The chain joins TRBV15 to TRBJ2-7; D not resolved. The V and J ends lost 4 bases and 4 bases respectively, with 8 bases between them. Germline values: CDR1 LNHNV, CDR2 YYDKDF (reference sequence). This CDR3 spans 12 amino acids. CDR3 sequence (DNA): TGTGCCACCAGCACGACTCATTACGAGCAGTACTTC. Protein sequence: CATSTTHYEQYF.

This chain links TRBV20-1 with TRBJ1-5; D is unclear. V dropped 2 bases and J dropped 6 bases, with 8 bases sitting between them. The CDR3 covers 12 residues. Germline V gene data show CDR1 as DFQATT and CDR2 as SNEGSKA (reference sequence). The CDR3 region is CSARYSGQPQHF. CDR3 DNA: TGCAGTGCTAGATACTCGGGTCAGCCCCAGCATTTT.

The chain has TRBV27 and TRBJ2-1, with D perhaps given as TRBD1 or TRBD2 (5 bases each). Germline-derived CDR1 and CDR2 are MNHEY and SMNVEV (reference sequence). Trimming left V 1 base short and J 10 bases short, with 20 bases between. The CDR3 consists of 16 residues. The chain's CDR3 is CASSLYPGEQGGEQFF. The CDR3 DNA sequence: TGTGCCAGCAGTTTATACCCCGGGGAGCAGGGCGGGGAGCAGTTCTTC.

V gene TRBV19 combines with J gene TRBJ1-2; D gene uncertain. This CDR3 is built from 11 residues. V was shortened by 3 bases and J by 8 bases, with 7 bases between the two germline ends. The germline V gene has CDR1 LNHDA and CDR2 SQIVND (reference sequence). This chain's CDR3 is CASSIGGGYTF. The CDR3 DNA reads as TGTGCCAGTAGTATTGGAGGGGGCTACACCTTC.

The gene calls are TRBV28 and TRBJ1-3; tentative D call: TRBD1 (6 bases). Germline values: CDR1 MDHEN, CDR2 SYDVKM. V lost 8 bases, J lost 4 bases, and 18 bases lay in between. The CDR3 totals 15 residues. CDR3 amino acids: CASRTPGGSGNTIYF. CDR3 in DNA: TGTGCCAGCCGAACCCCGGGGGGCTCAGGAAACACCATATATTTT.

The CDR3: CASSQENAPYEQYF. The CDR3 nucleotides are TGTGCCAGCAGCCAAGAAAATGCGCCCTACGAGCAGTACTTC. The rearrangement joins TRBV4-2 to TRBJ2-7; D is undetermined. V lost 0 bases and J lost 2, with 8 bases in between. Looked up from germline, CDR1 is LGHNA and CDR2 is YNFKEQ. The length of the CDR3 is 14 residues.

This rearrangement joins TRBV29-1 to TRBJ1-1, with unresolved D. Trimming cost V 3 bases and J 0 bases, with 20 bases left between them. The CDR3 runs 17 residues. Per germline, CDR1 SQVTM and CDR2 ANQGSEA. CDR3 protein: CSVDELDVRFMNTEAFF. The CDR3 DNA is TGCAGCGTTGATGAGTTGGACGTTAGATTTATGAACACTGAAGCTTTCTTT.

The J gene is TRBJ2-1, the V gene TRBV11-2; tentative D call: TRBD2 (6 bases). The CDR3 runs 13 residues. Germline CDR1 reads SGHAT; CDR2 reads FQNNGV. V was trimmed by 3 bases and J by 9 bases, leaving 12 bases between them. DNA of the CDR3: TGTGCCAGCAGCTTCGGGACTCAGCTTGAGCAGTTCTTC. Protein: CASSFGTQLEQFF.

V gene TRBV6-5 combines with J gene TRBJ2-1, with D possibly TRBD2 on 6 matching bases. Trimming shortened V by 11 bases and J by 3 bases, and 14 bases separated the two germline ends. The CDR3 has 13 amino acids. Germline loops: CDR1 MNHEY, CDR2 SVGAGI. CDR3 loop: CASSGSLYNEQFF. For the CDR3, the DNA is TGTGCCTCGTCCGGGAGCCTCTACAATGAGCAGTTCTTC.

The CDR3 DNA reads as TGCGCCAGCAGCCAATCGGCGGGTCCGACCTACGAGCAGTACTTC. Protein: CASSQSAGPTYEQYF. The V call is TRBV4-3, the J call TRBJ2-7; possibly TRBD2 for D (5 bases). The ends were cut back, 2 bases at V and 2 bases at J, with 13 bases in the middle. This CDR3 has 15 residues. Germline V lookup: CDR1 LGHNA, CDR2 YSLEER.

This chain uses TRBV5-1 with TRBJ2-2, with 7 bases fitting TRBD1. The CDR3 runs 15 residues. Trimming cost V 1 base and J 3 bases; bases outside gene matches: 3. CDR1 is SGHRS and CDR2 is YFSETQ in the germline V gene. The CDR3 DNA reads TGCGCCAGCAGCTTGAAACAGGGGTACACCGGGGAGCTGTTTTTT. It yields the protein CASSLKQGYTGELFF.

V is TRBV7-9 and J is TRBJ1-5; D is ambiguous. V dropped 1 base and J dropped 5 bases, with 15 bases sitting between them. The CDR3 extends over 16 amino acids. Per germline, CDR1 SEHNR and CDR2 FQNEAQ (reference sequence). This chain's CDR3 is CASSLEWVGSHQPQHF. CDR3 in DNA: TGTGCCAGCAGCTTAGAGTGGGTGGGCTCGCATCAGCCCCAGCATTTT.

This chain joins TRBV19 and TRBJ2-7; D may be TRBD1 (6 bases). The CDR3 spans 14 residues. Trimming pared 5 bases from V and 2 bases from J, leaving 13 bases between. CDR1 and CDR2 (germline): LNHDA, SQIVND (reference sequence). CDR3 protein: CASSFGTKPYEQYF. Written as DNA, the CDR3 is TGTGCCAGTAGTTTCGGGACAAAACCCTACGAGCAGTACTTC.

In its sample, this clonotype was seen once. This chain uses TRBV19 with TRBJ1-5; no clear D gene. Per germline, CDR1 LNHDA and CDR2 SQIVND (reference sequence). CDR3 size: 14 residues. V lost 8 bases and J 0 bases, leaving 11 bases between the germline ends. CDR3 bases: TGTGCCAGTGCTATCGGGGTTAGCAATCAGCCCCAGCATTTT. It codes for CASAIGVSNQPQHF.